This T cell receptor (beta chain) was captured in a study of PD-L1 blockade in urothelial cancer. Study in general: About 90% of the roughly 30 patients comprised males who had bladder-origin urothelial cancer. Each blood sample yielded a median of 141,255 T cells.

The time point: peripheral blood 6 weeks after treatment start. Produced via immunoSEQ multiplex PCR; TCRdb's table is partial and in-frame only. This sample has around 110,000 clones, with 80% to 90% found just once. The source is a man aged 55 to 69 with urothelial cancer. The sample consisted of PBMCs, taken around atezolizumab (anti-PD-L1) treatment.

CDR3 nucleotides: TGCGCCAGCAGCCGGGACAGTAATAATGAAAAACTGTTTTTT. It translates to CASSRDSNNEKLFF. The rearrangement joins TRBV5-1 to TRBJ1-4; 7 bases align to TRBD1. The CDR3 is made up of 14 amino acids. V trimming: 4 bases; J trimming: 4 bases; junction bases outside the gene matches: 4. CDR1 and CDR2 from the germline V gene are SGHRS and YFSETQ.